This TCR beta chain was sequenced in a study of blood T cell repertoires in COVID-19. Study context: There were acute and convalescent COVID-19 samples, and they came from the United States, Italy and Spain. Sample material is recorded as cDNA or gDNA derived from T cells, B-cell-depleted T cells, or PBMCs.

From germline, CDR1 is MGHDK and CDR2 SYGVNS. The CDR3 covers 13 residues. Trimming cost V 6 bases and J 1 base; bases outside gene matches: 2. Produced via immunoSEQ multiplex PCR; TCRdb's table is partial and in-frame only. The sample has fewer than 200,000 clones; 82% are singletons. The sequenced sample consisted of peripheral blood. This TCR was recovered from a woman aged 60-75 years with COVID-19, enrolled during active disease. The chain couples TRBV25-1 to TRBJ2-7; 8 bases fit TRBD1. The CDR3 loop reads CASRDRGSYEQYF. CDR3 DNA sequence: TGTGCCAGCAGAGACAGGGGTTCCTACGAGCAGTACTTC.